There are a few counts of the clone carrying this T cell receptor (beta chain). CDR3 length equals 15 residues. The ends lost 7 bases at V and 2 bases at J; junction bases unmatched: 9. CDR1 is MNHNY and CDR2 is SVGAGI in the germline V gene (reference sequence). This specimen belongs to a study of Tregs in tolerant kidney transplant recipients. The nonmyeloablative bone marrow transplants came from related graft donors, with transient mixed chimerism. TCRdb keeps only in-frame clones here, not all; method: immunoSEQ multiplex PCR. The sample lists approximately 60,000 clones, roughly 86% occurring once.

This chain uses TRBV6-6 with TRBJ2-7; 9 bases are a match to TRBD2. The clonotype comes from a human patient who received a combined kidney and bone marrow transplant. Some of these T cells may belong to the graft donor. Sequences were derived from CD4+ T cells from blood (PBMCs), sampled 6 months after the transplant. The CDR3: CASKQAGGRPYEQYF. CDR3 DNA sequence: TGTGCCAGCAAGCAAGCGGGGGGTCGACCCTACGAGCAGTACTTC.